The 21 T cell receptor beta chains listed next were all sequenced from one sample in a study of CD8 T cells in Susac syndrome. An input of about 0.45 to 1 ug of RNA was subjected to reverse transcription using random hexamers. Via MiXCR, TCRdb re-called the immunoSEQ multiplex PCR reads, giving one row per CDR3 protein. The sample has about 80,000 distinct CDR3 sequences, 90% to 95% seen once; the top ten hold just over 0.5%. Specimen: CD8+ T cells from PBMCs. The receptor set was obtained from a human donor with multiple sclerosis.

The chain links TRBV27 to TRBJ2-2; tentatively, D is TRBD2 (6 bases). This CDR3 spans 14 amino acids. Germline CDR1 and CDR2: MNHEY and SMNVEV (reference sequence). Trimming shortened V by 10 bases and J by 1 base, and 13 bases separated the two germline ends. CDR3 loop: CATTSKLNTGELFF. DNA for the CDR3: TGTGCCACCACTAGCAAACTGAACACCGGGGAGCTGTTTTTT.

V and J are TRBV7-2 and TRBJ2-1; D may be TRBD2 (6 bases). Deletions cut 6 bases from V and 7 bases from J, with 16 bases between. Per the germline V gene, CDR1 is SGHTA and CDR2 is FQGNSA. This CDR3 is built from 14 residues. CDR3 protein: CASRSTGLSNEQFF. The CDR3 DNA reads as TGTGCCAGCAGAAGTACGGGACTCTCAAATGAGCAGTTCTTC.

V gene TRBV12-3 or TRBV12-4 combines with J gene TRBJ2-2, with 9 bases fitting TRBD1. This CDR3 has 17 residues. The V and J ends lost 5 bases and 2 bases, in that order; junction bases with no gene match: 9. DNA of the CDR3: TGTGCCAGCAGTCCCTTAGACAGGGGGGAAAACACCGGGGAGCTGTTTTTT. This sequence encodes CASSPLDRGENTGELFF.

The chain links TRBV13 to TRBJ1-4; 8 bases fit TRBD1. Per germline, CDR1 PRHDT and CDR2 FYEKMQ (reference sequence). The V gene end was trimmed by 4 bases and the J gene end by 3 bases; junction bases not matched to a gene: 4. The CDR3 contains 15 residues. This CDR3 is CASSSGQGPNEKLFF. In nucleotides, the CDR3 is TGTGCCAGCAGCTCCGGACAGGGCCCTAATGAAAAACTGTTTTTT.

The CDR3 nucleotides are TGTGCCACCAGTGATTTGACAGGGGGAGTAAATGAGCAGTTCTTC. Encoded protein: CATSDLTGGVNEQFF. The rearrangement uses TRBV24-1 and TRBJ2-1; TRBD1 aligns across 8 bases. The length of the CDR3 is 15 residues. CDR1 KGHDR and CDR2 SFDVKD come from the germline V gene. Unmatched junction bases numbered 4, after V lost 0 bases and J lost 7 bases.

The J gene is TRBJ2-5, the V gene TRBV20-1; D might be TRBD1 (5 bases). There are 13 residues in the CDR3. The germline CDR1 and CDR2 sequences are DFQATT and SNEGSKA (reference sequence). With 2 bases removed from V and 3 bases from J, the gap between germline ends came to 10 bases. The chain's CDR3 is CSARSGFEETQYF. In nucleotides, the CDR3 is TGCAGTGCTAGATCAGGGTTTGAAGAGACCCAGTACTTC.

This rearrangement joins TRBV3-1 to TRBJ2-3; 9 bases align to TRBD1. Germline lookup yields CDR1 LGHDT and CDR2 YNNKEL (reference sequence). The CDR3 loop spans 16 amino acids. V shed 0 bases, J shed 6 bases, and the junction held 7 bases outside the gene matches. CDR3 sequence reads: CASSQDNRGRADTQYF. The CDR3 DNA sequence: TGTGCCAGCAGCCAAGATAACAGGGGGCGGGCGGATACGCAGTATTTT.

The J gene is TRBJ2-1, the V gene TRBV12-3 or TRBV12-4; 7 bases agree with TRBD2. After removal of 6 bases from V and 4 bases from J, the junction contained 24 bases not matched to a gene. The CDR3 is 20 residues long. The CDR3 coding sequence is TGTGCCAGCAGCTCCTCCCCCCCGGGGCTAGCGGATGGATCTTACAATGAGCAGTTCTTC. The encoded protein is CASSSSPPGLADGSYNEQFF.

The V gene is TRBV11-2, the J gene TRBJ1-3, with 7 bases aligning to TRBD1. CDR3 length: 20 residues. Germline CDR1 is SGHAT and CDR2 is FQNNGV. The trim removed 5 bases at V and 3 bases at J, leaving 22 bases unmatched. The CDR3 protein is CASSQRGGTGELLFGNTIYF. CDR3 in DNA: TGTGCCAGCAGCCAACGCGGGGGTACAGGGGAGCTGCTATTTGGAAACACCATATATTTT.

This chain connects TRBV6-5 to TRBJ1-1; the match to TRBD1 covers 7 bases. CDR3 length equals 14 residues. The V segment lost 7 bases and the J segment 2 bases; nucleotides outside the gene matches: 7. Germline CDR1 MNHEY, CDR2 SVGAGI. CDR3 sequence reads: CASTRGQINTEAFF. The CDR3, as DNA: TGTGCCAGCACCCGGGGACAGATTAACACTGAAGCTTTCTTT.

The J gene is TRBJ1-1, the V gene TRBV5-1; D might be TRBD1 (5 bases). This CDR3 is 15 amino acids long. V lost 0 bases and J lost 4, with 13 bases in between. Germline V gene sequence: CDR1 SGHRS, CDR2 YFSETQ. CDR3 DNA sequence: TGCGCCAGCAGCTTGGCCCTTTACCAGGGCACTGAAGCTTTCTTT. This encodes CASSLALYQGTEAFF. Looking up the rest from reference TRBV5-1 and TRBJ1-1 gives the full variable domain: KAGVTQTPRYLIKTRGQQVTLSCSPISGHRSVSWYQQTPGQGLQFLFEYFSETQRNKGNFPGRFSGRQFSNSRSEMNVSTLELGDSALYLCASSLALYQGTEAFFGQGTRLTVV.

This chain links TRBV2 with TRBJ2-6; 9 nucleotides agree with TRBD1. The CDR3 contains 16 residues. After removal of 10 bases from V and 2 bases from J, the junction contained 9 bases not matched to a gene. CDR1 SNHLY and CDR2 FYNNEI come from the germline V gene. The chain's CDR3 is CAIPGQGNAGANVLTF. CDR3 bases: TGTGCCATCCCGGGACAGGGAAACGCTGGGGCCAACGTCCTGACTTTC.

This clonotype was recorded a few times. The chain recombines TRBV5-1 with TRBJ1-1; D remains unclear. CDR3 size: 13 residues. Per the germline V gene, CDR1 is SGHRS and CDR2 is YFSETQ. V was clipped by 4 bases and J by 0 bases, with 7 bases between them. CDR3 bases: TGCGCCAGCAGCGGCACGATGAACACTGAAGCTTTCTTT. Amino acids: CASSGTMNTEAFF.

This sequence joins TRBV27 and TRBJ2-7; tentatively, D is TRBD2 (5 bases). Trimming stripped 2 bases from V and 1 base from J, with 9 bases between. CDR3 length equals 14 residues. Germline V CDR1 and CDR2: MNHEY, SMNVEV (reference sequence). CDR3 protein: CASSLAGQSYEQYF. CDR3 nucleotides: TGTGCCAGCAGTTTAGCGGGCCAATCCTACGAGCAGTACTTC.

The chain is built from TRBV7-3 and TRBJ2-1; TRBD2 might be the D (6 bases). Trimming removed 5 bases at V and 4 bases at J, with 15 bases between. Germline CDR1 is SGHTA and CDR2 is FQGTGA. The length of the CDR3 is 15 residues. The CDR3 nucleotides read TGTGCCAGCAGCCTCATGGGGGGTTCTTACAATGAGCAGTTCTTC. Amino acid sequence: CASSLMGGSYNEQFF.

A single count supports this clonotype. The chain has TRBV15 and TRBJ2-5; 7 bases agree with TRBD2. Germline CDR1 LNHNV, CDR2 YYDKDF (reference sequence). The CDR3 covers 14 residues. With 9 bases clipped from V and 1 base from J, the junction kept 8 bases outside the gene matches. The CDR3 DNA reads as TGTGCCACTAGCCCGGGGGGTCGCCAAGAGACCCAGTACTTC. Amino acid sequence: CATSPGGRQETQYF.

V and J are TRBV27 and TRBJ1-1; maybe TRBD1 (5 bases). This CDR3 is 14 amino acids long. The V gene lost 5 bases and the J gene lost 1 base, with 11 bases spanning the gap. Germline V gives CDR1 MNHEY, CDR2 SMNVEV (reference sequence). CDR3 nucleotide sequence: TGTGCCAGCAGTGGGGGTTTGGAGAACACTGAAGCTTTCTTT. It translates to CASSGGLENTEAFF.

The rearrangement joins TRBV2 to TRBJ2-3, with 7 nucleotides matching TRBD2. CDR1 and CDR2 from the germline V gene are SNHLY and FYNNEI. There are 16 residues in the CDR3. V shed 6 bases, J shed 0 bases, and the junction held 9 bases outside the gene matches. CDR3 nucleotide sequence: TGTGCCAGCAGGTTCGGGACTACCTTAAGCACAGATACGCAGTATTTT. It is translated as CASRFGTTLSTDTQYF.

The chain couples TRBV7-6 to TRBJ2-7; D remains ambiguous. The V gene's germline CDR1 is SGHVS and CDR2 FNYEAQ. The CDR3 has 14 amino acids. Trimming cost V 2 bases and J 2 bases, with 10 bases left between them. The CDR3 DNA follows: TGTGCCAGCAGCTTAACTGACGGTCCCTACGAGCAGTACTTC. Protein sequence: CASSLTDGPYEQYF.

The chain is built from TRBV30 and TRBJ1-4; 9 bases align to TRBD1. V lost 1 base, J lost 2 bases, and 2 bases stayed unmatched. CDR3 length: 15 amino acids. Looked up from germline, CDR1 is GTSNPN and CDR2 is SVGIG (reference sequence). The CDR3: CAWSETGGTNEKLFF. The CDR3 DNA reads TGTGCCTGGAGTGAGACAGGGGGTACTAATGAAAAACTGTTTTTT.

The chain has TRBV21-1 and TRBJ2-7. TRBV21-1 is an annotated pseudogene. CDR3 length equals 16 residues. The CDR3 loop is CASSKVGWVRSYEQYF. CDR3 in DNA: TGTGCCAGCAGCAAAGTGGGGTGGGTGAGGTCCTACGAGCAGTACTTC.